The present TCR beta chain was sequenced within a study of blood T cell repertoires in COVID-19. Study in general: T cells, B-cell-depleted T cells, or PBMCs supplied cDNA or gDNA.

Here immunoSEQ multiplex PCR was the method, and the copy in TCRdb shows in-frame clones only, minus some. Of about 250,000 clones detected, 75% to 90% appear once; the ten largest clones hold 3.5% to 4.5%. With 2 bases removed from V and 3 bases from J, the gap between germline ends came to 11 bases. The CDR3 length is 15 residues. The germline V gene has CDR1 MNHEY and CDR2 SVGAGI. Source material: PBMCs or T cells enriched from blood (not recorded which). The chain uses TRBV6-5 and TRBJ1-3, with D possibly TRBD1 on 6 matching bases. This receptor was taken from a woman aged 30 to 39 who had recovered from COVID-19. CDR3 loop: CASSYARGYGNTIYF. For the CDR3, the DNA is TGTGCCAGCAGTTACGCTAGGGGGTATGGAAACACCATATATTTT.